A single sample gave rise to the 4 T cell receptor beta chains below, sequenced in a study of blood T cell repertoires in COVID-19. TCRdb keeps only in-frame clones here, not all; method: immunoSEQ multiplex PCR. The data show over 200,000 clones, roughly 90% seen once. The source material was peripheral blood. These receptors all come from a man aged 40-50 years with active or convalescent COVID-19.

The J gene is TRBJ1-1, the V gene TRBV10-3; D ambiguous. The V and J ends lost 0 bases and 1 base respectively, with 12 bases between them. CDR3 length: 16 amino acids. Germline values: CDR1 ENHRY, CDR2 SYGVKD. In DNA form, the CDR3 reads TGTGCCATCAGTGAGTCGATGGGGAGAGGGAACACTGAAGCTTTCTTT. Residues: CAISESMGRGNTEAFF.

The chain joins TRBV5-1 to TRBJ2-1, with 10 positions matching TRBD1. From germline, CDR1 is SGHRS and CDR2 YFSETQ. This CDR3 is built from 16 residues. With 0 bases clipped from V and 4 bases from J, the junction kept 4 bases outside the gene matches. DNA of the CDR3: TGCGCCAGCAGCTTGGGGACAGGGGGTGGTTACAATGAGCAGTTCTTC. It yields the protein CASSLGTGGGYNEQFF.

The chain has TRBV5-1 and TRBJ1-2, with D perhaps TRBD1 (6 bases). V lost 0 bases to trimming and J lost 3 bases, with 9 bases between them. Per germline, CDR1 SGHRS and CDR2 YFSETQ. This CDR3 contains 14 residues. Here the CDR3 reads CASSLESGDYGYTF. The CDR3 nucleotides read TGCGCCAGCAGCTTGGAATCAGGGGACTATGGCTACACCTTC.

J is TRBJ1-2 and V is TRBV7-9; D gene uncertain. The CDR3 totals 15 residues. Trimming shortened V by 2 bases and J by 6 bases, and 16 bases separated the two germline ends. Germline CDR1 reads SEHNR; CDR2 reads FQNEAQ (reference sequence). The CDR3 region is CASSLYSKTEHGYTF. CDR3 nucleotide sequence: TGTGCCAGCAGCTTATATAGCAAAACCGAACATGGCTACACCTTC.